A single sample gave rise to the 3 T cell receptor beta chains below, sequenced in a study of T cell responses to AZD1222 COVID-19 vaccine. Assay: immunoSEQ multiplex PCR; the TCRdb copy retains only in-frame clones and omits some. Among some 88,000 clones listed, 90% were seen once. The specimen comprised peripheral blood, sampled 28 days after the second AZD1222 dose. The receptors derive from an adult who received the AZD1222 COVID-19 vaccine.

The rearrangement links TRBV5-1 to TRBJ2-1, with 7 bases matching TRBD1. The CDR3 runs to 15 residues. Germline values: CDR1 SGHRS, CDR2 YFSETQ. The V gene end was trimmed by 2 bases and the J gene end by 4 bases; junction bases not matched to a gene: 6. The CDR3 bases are TGCGCCAGCAGCTTAGACAGGGTTTATTACAATGAGCAGTTCTTC. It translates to CASSLDRVYYNEQFF.

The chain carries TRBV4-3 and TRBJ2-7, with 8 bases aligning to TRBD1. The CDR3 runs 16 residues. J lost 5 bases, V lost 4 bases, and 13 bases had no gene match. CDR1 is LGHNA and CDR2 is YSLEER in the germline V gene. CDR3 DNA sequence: TGCGCCAGCAGCCCTACCCGGACAGGGTTAAGTAACGAGCAGTACTTC. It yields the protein CASSPTRTGLSNEQYF.

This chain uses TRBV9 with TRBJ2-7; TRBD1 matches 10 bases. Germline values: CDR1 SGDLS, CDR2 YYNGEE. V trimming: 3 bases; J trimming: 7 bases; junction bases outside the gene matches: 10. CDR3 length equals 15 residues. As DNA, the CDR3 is TGTGCCAGCAGCGGACCCGGGACAGGGGCGAGGGAGCAGTACTTC. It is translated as CASSGPGTGAREQYF.